This TCR beta chain came from a study of cytomegalovirus exposure and HLA in healthy donors. Background on the study: From 150 million to 200 million T cells, an earlier analysis saw 110 million or so unique TCR beta sequences.

Overall study findings and caveats: The sole available immune exposure information was CMV serostatus. Evidence from a later analysis indicated that most CMV-associated TCR beta chains looked HLA-restricted. In vitro experiments confirmed that a few CMV-associated chains were specific for CMV antigens.

Trimming took 7 bases from V and 2 from J, leaving 11 bases between them. Per the germline V gene, CDR1 is SGHDT and CDR2 is YYEEEE. This CDR3 comprises 13 residues. Amplification used 60 Vbeta primers and 13 Jbeta primers. Clones were sequenced by immunoSEQ multiplex PCR, and TCRdb holds only the in-frame ones, with some missing. Among more than 90,000 clones listed, about 61% were seen once. With respect to this clone: Its matching antigen is unknown.

The sample taken for sequencing was PBMCs. The source is a woman aged 30 to 39 in good health and CMV-seronegative. This chain links TRBV5-6 with TRBJ2-3; perhaps TRBD2 as D (5 bases). CDR3 sequence: CASGSTVTDTQYF. In nucleotides, the CDR3 is TGTGCCAGCGGGAGTACAGTCACAGATACGCAGTATTTT. Supplemented by reference TRBV5-6 and TRBJ2-3, the full variable domain reads DAGVTQSPTHLIKTRGQQVTLRCSPKSGHDTVSWYQQALGQGPQFIFQYYEEEERQRGNFPDRFSGHQFPNYSSELNVNALLLGDSALYLCASGSTVTDTQYFGPGTRLTVL.